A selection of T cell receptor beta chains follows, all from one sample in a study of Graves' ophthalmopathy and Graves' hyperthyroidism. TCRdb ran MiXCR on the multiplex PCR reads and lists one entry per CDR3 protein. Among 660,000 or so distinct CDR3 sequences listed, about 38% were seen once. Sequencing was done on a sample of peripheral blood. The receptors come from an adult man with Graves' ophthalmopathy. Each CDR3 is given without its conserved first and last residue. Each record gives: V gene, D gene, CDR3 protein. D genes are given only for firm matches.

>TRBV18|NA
ASLTGPQETQY
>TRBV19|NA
ASSIGQHITEAF
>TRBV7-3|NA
ASSRSRGYEQY
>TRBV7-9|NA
ASRPTGYSNQPHH
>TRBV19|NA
ASSMGRSRAGKETQY
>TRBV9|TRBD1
ASSSGGQGLGSPLH
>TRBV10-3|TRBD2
AISPTSGSLGETQY
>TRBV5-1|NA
ASSLGPGVDSPLH
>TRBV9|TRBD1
ASSPVDRGYEQY
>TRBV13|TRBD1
ASSSGGGTHGYT
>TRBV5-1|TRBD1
ASSQGQGRAGYT
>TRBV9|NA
ASSVGPSYEQY
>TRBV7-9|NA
ASSSYVTQETQY
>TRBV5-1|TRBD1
ASSLDRGNTEAF
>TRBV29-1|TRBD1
SVRDRGYFYGYT
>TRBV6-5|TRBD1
ASSSSGTGASPLH
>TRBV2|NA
ASRNDTQY
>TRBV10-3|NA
AISGQSSGTGELF
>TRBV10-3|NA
AISESTLPQY